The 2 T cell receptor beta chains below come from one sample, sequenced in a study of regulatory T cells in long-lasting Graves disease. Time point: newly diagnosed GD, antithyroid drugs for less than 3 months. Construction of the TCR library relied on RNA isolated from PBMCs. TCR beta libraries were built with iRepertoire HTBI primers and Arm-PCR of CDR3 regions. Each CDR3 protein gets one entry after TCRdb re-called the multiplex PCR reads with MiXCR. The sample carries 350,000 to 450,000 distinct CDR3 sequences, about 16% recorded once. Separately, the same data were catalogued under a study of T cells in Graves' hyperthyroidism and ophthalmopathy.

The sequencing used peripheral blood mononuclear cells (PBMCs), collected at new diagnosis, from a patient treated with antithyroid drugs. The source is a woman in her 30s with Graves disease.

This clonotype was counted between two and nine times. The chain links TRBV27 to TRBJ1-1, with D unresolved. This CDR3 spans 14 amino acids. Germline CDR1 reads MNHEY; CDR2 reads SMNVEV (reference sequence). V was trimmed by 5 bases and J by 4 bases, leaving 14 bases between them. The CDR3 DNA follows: TGTGCCAGCAGTCAAGGGTTATACGGCACTGAAGCTTTCTTT. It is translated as CASSQGLYGTEAFF.

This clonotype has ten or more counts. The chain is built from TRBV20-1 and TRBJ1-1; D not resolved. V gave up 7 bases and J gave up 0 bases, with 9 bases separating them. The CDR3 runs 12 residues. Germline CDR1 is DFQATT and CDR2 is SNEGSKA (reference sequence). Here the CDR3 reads CSVWYMNTEAFF. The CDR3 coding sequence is TGCAGTGTTTGGTACATGAACACTGAAGCTTTCTTT.